This T cell receptor (beta chain) emerged from a study of identical twins. TCRdb reprocessed the 5' RACE reads with MiXCR, giving one entry per CDR3 protein. Among approximately 530,000 distinct CDR3 sequences listed, approximately 20% were seen once. Germline CDR1 and CDR2: SGHRS and YFSETQ. Trimming shortened V by 3 bases and J by 4 bases, and 14 bases separated the two germline ends. The CDR3 consists of 14 residues. These data were also reused for a study on yellow fever vaccine responses in identical twins.

The origin of this receptor is a woman between 18 and 29 years old in good health. This rearrangement joins TRBV5-1 to TRBJ2-7; D not resolved. Source material: CD4+ T cells sorted from blood. CDR3 nucleotides: TGCGCCAGCAGCTCAGCGAGAGTTTTGTACGAGCAGTACTTC. Its translation: CASSSARVLYEQYF.